A selection of T cell receptor beta chains follows, all from one sample in a study of blood T cell repertoires in COVID-19. The protocol was immunoSEQ multiplex PCR, while the TCRdb copy is restricted to in-frame clones and leaves out a portion. The table has 150,000 or so clones, around 83% seen once. The material sequenced was peripheral blood. These receptors all stem from an elderly woman with acute or convalescent COVID-19. Each CDR3 is given without its conserved first and last residue. D genes are given only for firm matches.

D gene | J gene | V gene | CDR3 protein
NA | TRBJ2-2 | TRBV30 | AWSPAENTGELF
NA | TRBJ2-2 | TRBV7-2 | ASSHERVGSGELF
TRBD1 | TRBJ2-6 | TRBV4-1 | ASSVRGQGPSVLT
NA | TRBJ2-7 | TRBV4-1 | ASSQDSRFPGEQY
NA | TRBJ1-1 | TRBV15 | ATSRPLGSYTEAF
NA | TRBJ1-6 | TRBV5-5 | ASSLGGSPLH
TRBD1 | TRBJ1-6 | TRBV11-2 | ASSLGQGHSPLH
NA | TRBJ1-6 | TRBV5-6 | ASSLGRGYGSPLH
NA | TRBJ2-5 | TRBV7-2 | ASSLARETQY
NA | TRBJ1-1 | TRBV30 | AWSIQGNTEAF
NA | TRBJ1-5 | TRBV25-1 | ASSEQGGQPQH